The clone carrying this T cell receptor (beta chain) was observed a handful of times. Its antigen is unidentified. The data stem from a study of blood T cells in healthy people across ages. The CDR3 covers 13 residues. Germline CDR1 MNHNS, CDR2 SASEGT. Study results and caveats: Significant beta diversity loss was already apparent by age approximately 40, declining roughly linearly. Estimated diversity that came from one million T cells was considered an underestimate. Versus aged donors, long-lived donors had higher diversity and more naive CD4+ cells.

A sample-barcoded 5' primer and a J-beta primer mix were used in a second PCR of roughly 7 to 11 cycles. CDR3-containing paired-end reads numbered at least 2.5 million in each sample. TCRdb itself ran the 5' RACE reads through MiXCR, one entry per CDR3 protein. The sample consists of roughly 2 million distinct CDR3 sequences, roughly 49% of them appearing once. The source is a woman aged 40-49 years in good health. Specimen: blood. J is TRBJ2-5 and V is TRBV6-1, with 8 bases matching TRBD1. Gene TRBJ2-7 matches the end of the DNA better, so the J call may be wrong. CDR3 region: CASRIGQGYEQYF. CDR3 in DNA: TGTGCCAGCAGGATCGGACAGGGCTACGAGCAGTACTTC.